This is a list of T cell receptor beta chains from one sample in a study of shared clonotypes between healthy human individuals. TCRdb's copy holds only in-frame clones and misses some; the assay was immunoSEQ multiplex PCR. The sample lists approximately 2,000,000 clones, about nine tenths occurring once. Sequenced sample: naive CD4+ T cells from PBMCs. These receptors all stem from a man aged 18 to 35 in good health. Some clones in this sample may be carry-over from other donors' samples. The CDR3 runs from the conserved cysteine through the conserved F or W. A D gene is named only where the DNA matches it firmly.

v_gene,d_gene,CDR3aa
TRBV6-5,.,CASSELVEAFF
TRBV7-6,TRBD2,CASSLALASGTTSYNEQFF
TRBV28,.,CASRRAGLGIDTQYF
TRBV14,.,CASSQDRSDYGYTF
TRBV9,TRBD1,CASSPPTGAPGYGYTF
TRBV2,TRBD1,CASSEEGQGRGVGKNIQYF
TRBV10-3,TRBD2,CATASSGSVNEQFF
TRBV30,TRBD2,CAWRLAGDPDTQYF
TRBV11-2,TRBD2,CASSSQPTSGSYNEQFF
TRBV6-5,.,CASGYRPWNTEAFF
TRBV5-4,TRBD2,CAIGTSGTYNEQFF
TRBV7-2,TRBD2,CASSPGAGGPFYEQYF
TRBV5-8,.,CASSLLDTVGYGYTF
TRBV7-9,.,CASSLAAGITEAFF
TRBV15,.,CATSRVSGGELFF
TRBV7-6,.,CASSKGRTAIYEQYF
TRBV28,TRBD2,CASSLLGTSGRDEQFF
TRBV28,.,CASSPGTKSSYEQYF
TRBV19,TRBD1,CASSISGTGAAFF
TRBV6-6,.,CASSYLTVTDTQYF
TRBV4-3,TRBD1,CASSQDLGDRGRYEQYF
TRBV28,.,CASSSSTTGWNTEAFF
TRBV5-4,.,CASSYPQETQYF
TRBV5-1,TRBD2,CASSLVSGRVLSGANVLTF
TRBV29-1,TRBD2,CSVARTSGKTDTQYF
TRBV19,.,CASSRLAASTDTQYF
TRBV28,TRBD1,CASSLSGQGTYEQYF
TRBV11-3,TRBD1,CASSKLTGTGLFF
TRBV5-1,.,CASSLAISYSLGNTIYF
TRBV9,TRBD2,CASSVQLATSGYNEQFF
TRBV5-1,.,CASSSLPEGTEAFF
TRBV27,TRBD1,CASSPRQGNTGANVLTF
TRBV7-5,.,CARSFLLTGVVHNEQFF
TRBV5-6,.,CASSLGQVSATNEKLFF
TRBV19,.,CASSPRLSSYEQYF
TRBV14,.,CASSQEKARDTQYF
TRBV27,TRBD1,CASSLSGQGDRSGEKLFF
TRBV7-2,.,CASSSRLGPTIEQFF
TRBV5-4,.,CASSLVGANEQYF
TRBV19,.,CASMTHLERGQPQHF
TRBV28,TRBD2,CASSLPGLAGARDEQYF
TRBV7-2,.,CASSLVLQETQYF
TRBV11-2,TRBD2,CASSPWTSGSQTGDTQYF